Below, 25 T cell receptor beta chains from the same sample are listed, as sequenced in a study of radiation and T cells in renal cell carcinoma. This sample's time point: blood 4 weeks post-SBRT, at nephrectomy. Documented treatment: 15 Gy SBRT to primary tumor, nephrectomy 4 weeks later. Profiled with immunoSEQ multiplex PCR; TCRdb holds only in-frame clones, not every one. The table records approximately 80,000 clones, roughly nine tenths of them present only once. Sequencing was performed on blood, taken from a patient whose treatment included radiotherapy and nephrectomy. The receptors were sampled from a woman in her 70s with renal cell carcinoma.

V is TRBV7-2 and J is TRBJ2-1, with a weak D call TRBD2 (6 bases). CDR3 length equals 17 residues. Trimming left V 1 base short and J 4 bases short, with 17 bases between. Germline CDR1 is SGHTA and CDR2 is FQGNSA. CDR3 region: CASSLVSGNTPYNEQFF. DNA of the CDR3: TGTGCCAGCAGCTTAGTTAGCGGCAACACCCCTTACAATGAGCAGTTCTTC.

V and J are TRBV6-6 and TRBJ1-3; D remains ambiguous. Germline V CDR1 and CDR2: MNHNY, SVGAGI (reference sequence). This CDR3 has 11 residues. The V end lost 7 bases, the J end lost 9 bases, and 10 bases lay between the germline ends. The CDR3 region has the DNA TGTGCCAGCACCCACGCGGGCACCATATATTTT. Translation gives CASTHAGTIYF.

V and J are TRBV4-3 and TRBJ1-4; D is uncertain. The CDR3 covers 13 residues. Trimming took 1 base from V and 4 from J, leaving 4 bases between them. In germline, CDR1 is LGHNA, CDR2 YSLEER. CDR3 sequence: CASSQVHNEKLFF. The CDR3 DNA reads as TGCGCCAGCAGCCAAGTGCATAATGAAAAACTGTTTTTT.

The rearrangement uses TRBV5-1 and TRBJ2-3, with TRBD2 matching over 8 bases. CDR1 and CDR2 (germline): SGHRS, YFSETQ. Trimming removed 0 bases from V and 5 bases from J; junction bases left unmatched: 5. The CDR3 length is 15 residues. The CDR3 nucleotides are TGCGCCAGCAGCTTGGCGGGGGGGCCTGGAGATACGCAGTATTTT. This encodes CASSLAGGPGDTQYF.

This chain joins TRBV7-2 and TRBJ2-1, with TRBD2 as a possible D gene (5 bases). Germline V gene lookup returns CDR1 SGHTA and CDR2 FQGNSA. The CDR3 is made up of 16 amino acids. The germline V and J ends were trimmed by 1 base and 4 bases, with 14 bases remaining between them. CDR3 in amino acids: CASSLGNSGAYNEQFF. For the CDR3, the DNA is TGTGCCAGCAGCTTAGGCAACAGCGGAGCATACAATGAGCAGTTCTTC.

V is TRBV27 and J is TRBJ2-6; D not resolved. Trimming stripped 1 base from V and 4 bases from J, with 5 bases between. This CDR3 comprises 14 residues. Germline lookup yields CDR1 MNHEY and CDR2 SMNVEV (reference sequence). The CDR3 DNA reads as TGTGCCAGCAGTTTATTAGCCGGGGCCAACGTCCTGACTTTC. This encodes CASSLLAGANVLTF. The whole variable domain, filled in from reference TRBV27 and TRBJ2-6, reads EAQVTQNPRYLITVTGKKLTVTCSQNMNHEYMSWYRQDPGLGLRQIYYSMNVEVTDKGDVPEGYKVSRKEKRNFPLILESPSPNQTSLYFCASSLLAGANVLTFGAGSRLTVL.

The chain recombines TRBV19 with TRBJ1-2; 9 bases are a match to TRBD1. Germline loops: CDR1 LNHDA, CDR2 SQIVND (reference sequence). The CDR3 has 14 amino acids. V lost 6 bases, J lost 8 bases, and 10 bases stayed unmatched. CDR3 bases: TGTGCCAGTAGAAGGACAGGGGACCCCCAGGGCTACACCTTC. This sequence encodes CASRRTGDPQGYTF.

This chain links TRBV6-5 with TRBJ1-1, with D unresolved. CDR1 is MNHEY and CDR2 is SVGAGI in the germline V gene. Trimming pared 6 bases from V and 4 bases from J, leaving 12 bases between. This CDR3 region has 13 residues. CDR3 bases: TGTGCCAGCAGAACCGGGAGTGTCACTGAAGCTTTCTTT. Translation gives CASRTGSVTEAFF.

The rearrangement uses TRBV7-2 and TRBJ1-6; D is undetermined. Per germline, CDR1 SGHTA and CDR2 FQGNSA. The V and J ends lost 4 bases and 7 bases respectively, with 8 bases between them. This CDR3 is 13 amino acids long. The CDR3 bases are TGTGCCAGCAGCTATTCCCGGAATTCACCCCTCCACTTT. Translated: CASSYSRNSPLHF.

The V and J genes are TRBV27 and TRBJ1-2; D is undetermined. With 0 bases removed from V and 8 bases from J, the gap between germline ends came to 10 bases. This CDR3 is built from 13 residues. The germline V gene has CDR1 MNHEY and CDR2 SMNVEV (reference sequence). The CDR3 bases are TGTGCCAGCAGTTTATCGAGGATTGAAGGCTACACCTTC. It translates to CASSLSRIEGYTF.

The genes are TRBV18 and TRBJ1-1; TRBD1 is a possible D gene (6 bases). V lost 3 bases and J lost 5, with 13 bases in between. In germline, CDR1 is KGHSH, CDR2 LQKENI. CDR3 size: 14 residues. The CDR3 DNA reads as TGTGCCAGCTCACCGTCAGGGGTGCAAACTGAAGCTTTCTTT. Amino acids: CASSPSGVQTEAFF.

This chain uses TRBV6-5 with TRBJ1-6, with TRBD1 matching over 9 bases. The CDR3 is 15 amino acids. Germline CDR1 MNHEY, CDR2 SVGAGI. Trimming took 7 bases from V and 8 from J; bases not matched to a gene: 9. The CDR3 here is CASKTLQGADSPLHF. In DNA form, the CDR3 reads TGTGCCAGCAAAACCCTACAGGGGGCTGATTCACCCCTCCACTTT.

The chain carries TRBV5-4 and TRBJ2-3; D is ambiguous. V was trimmed by 0 bases and J by 0 bases, leaving 5 bases between them. CDR3 length: 14 amino acids. Germline V CDR1 and CDR2: SGHNT, YYREEE (reference sequence). The CDR3 DNA follows: TGTGCCAGCAGCTTGGTCAGGAGCACAGATACGCAGTATTTT. Its translation is CASSLVRSTDTQYF.

V is TRBV7-2 and J is TRBJ2-2; D uncertain. The germline V gene encodes CDR1 SGHTA and CDR2 FQGNSA. V was clipped by 9 bases and J by 4 bases, with 15 bases between them. This CDR3 has 14 amino acids. CDR3 DNA: TGTGCCAGTTCTGGGGTCGGACGCACCGGGGAGCTGTTTTTT. It encodes CASSGVGRTGELFF. The full variable domain, in which reference TRBV7-2 and TRBJ2-2 provide the parts outside the CDR3, is GAGVSQSPSNKVTEKGKDVELRCDPISGHTALYWYRQSLGQGLEFLIYFQGNSAPDKSGLPSDRFSAERTGGSVSTLTIQRTQQEDSAVYLCASSGVGRTGELFFGEGSRLTVL.

This clone appeared a single time. The chain has TRBV6-1 and TRBJ2-7; 12 nucleotides match TRBD1. The CDR3 has 16 residues. The V segment lost 4 bases and the J segment 6 bases; nucleotides outside the gene matches: 10. Germline-derived CDR1 and CDR2 are MNHNS and SASEGT. CDR3 sequence (DNA): TGTGCCAGCAGTGTTTTACCGGGACAGGGGGCTGTCGAGCAGTACTTC. Translating it yields CASSVLPGQGAVEQYF.

V and J are TRBV27 and TRBJ1-5; 7 positions match TRBD1. Germline lookup yields CDR1 MNHEY and CDR2 SMNVEV (reference sequence). After removal of 4 bases from V and 5 bases from J, the junction contained 8 bases not matched to a gene. This CDR3 has 15 amino acids. This chain's CDR3 is CASSSARTGYQPQHF. The CDR3 coding sequence is TGTGCCAGCAGTTCCGCGAGGACAGGATATCAGCCCCAGCATTTT.

The V gene is TRBV18, the J gene TRBJ1-6; TRBD1 aligns across 7 bases. The CDR3 length is 15 residues. Germline values: CDR1 KGHSH, CDR2 LQKENI. V shed 3 bases and J 8 bases; nucleotides not matched to a gene: 7. CDR3 amino acids: CASSPRRGYDSPLHF. The CDR3 nucleotides are TGTGCCAGCTCACCTCGCAGGGGGTATGATTCACCCCTCCACTTT.

The chain employs TRBV5-1 and TRBJ1-5, with no clear D. CDR3 length equals 15 residues. The V gene's germline CDR1 is SGHRS and CDR2 YFSETQ. V was pared by 0 bases and J by 4 bases, with 11 bases between. CDR3 coding DNA: TGCGCCAGCAGCTTGGAACACGGAATGAATCAGCCCCAGCATTTT. It codes for CASSLEHGMNQPQHF.

V usage is TRBV13 and J usage is TRBJ2-2; 7 nucleotides line up with TRBD2. This CDR3 is built from 17 residues. V was clipped by 1 base and J by 1 base; unmatched bases: 6. Germline values: CDR1 PRHDT, CDR2 FYEKMQ (reference sequence). CDR3 in amino acids: CASSLDGGGGNTGELFF. The CDR3 coding sequence is TGTGCCAGCAGCTTAGACGGTGGCGGGGGGAACACCGGGGAGCTGTTTTTT.

The J gene is TRBJ1-1, the V gene TRBV28; D call uncertain. Trimming took off 3 bases at V and 0 bases at J, with 8 bases between the two ends. There are 14 residues in the CDR3. Looked up from germline, CDR1 is MDHEN and CDR2 is SYDVKM. The CDR3: CASSLQGLNTEAFF. The CDR3 region has the DNA TGTGCCAGCAGTTTGCAAGGGTTGAACACTGAAGCTTTCTTT.

The chain has TRBV2 and TRBJ1-4; TRBD1 matches at 10 bases. From germline, CDR1 is SNHLY and CDR2 FYNNEI. The length of the CDR3 is 16 residues. V gave up 5 bases and J gave up 0 bases; unmatched junction bases: 3. The CDR3 DNA reads TGTGCCAGCAGTTCGACAGGGGGCGCAACTAATGAAAAACTGTTTTTT. This codes for CASSSTGGATNEKLFF.

The V gene is TRBV4-1, the J gene TRBJ2-1; 7 positions agree with TRBD2. Germline lookup yields CDR1 MGHRA and CDR2 YSYEKL. Trimming cost V 1 base and J 7 bases; bases outside gene matches: 7. The CDR3 consists of 15 residues. The CDR3 region has the DNA TGCGCCAGCAGCCAAGCCCAAACGGGGGGTAATGAGCAGTTCTTC. It codes for CASSQAQTGGNEQFF.

The table lists this clone with a count of one. The chain links TRBV7-6 to TRBJ2-1; 10 positions agree with TRBD2. This CDR3 has 20 amino acids. The V gene's germline CDR1 is SGHVS and CDR2 FNYEAQ. The junction had 21 bases not matched to a gene; V was cut back by 3 bases and J by 7 bases. The CDR3 DNA reads as TGTGCCAGCAGCTTGGGCCTAGCGGGGGCCTCCCGTTTGATTGGGAATGAGCAGTTCTTC. This codes for CASSLGLAGASRLIGNEQFF. Combining the CDR3 with reference TRBV7-6 and TRBJ2-1 gives the whole variable domain GAGVSQSPRYKVTKRGQDVALRCDPISGHVSLYWYRQALGQGPEFLTYFNYEAQQDKSGLPNDRFSAERPEGSISTLTIQRTEQRDSAMYRCASSLGLAGASRLIGNEQFFGPGTRLTVL.

The V call is TRBV25-1, the J call TRBJ2-3, with 7 bases matching TRBD1. The CDR3 runs 15 residues. CDR1 and CDR2 (germline): MGHDK, SYGVNS. V gave up 4 bases and J gave up 3 bases; unmatched junction bases: 7. The CDR3 DNA reads as TGTGCCAGCAGTGGCGGACAGGTACTTACAGATACGCAGTATTTT. Protein sequence: CASSGGQVLTDTQYF.

The chain recombines TRBV6-6 with TRBJ1-1; D is undetermined. CDR3 size: 13 residues. Germline values: CDR1 MNHNY, CDR2 SVGAGI (reference sequence). V was shortened by 2 bases and J by 1 base, with 5 bases between the two germline ends. The CDR3 DNA sequence: TGTGCCAGCAGTTACCGAGGGAACACTGAAGCTTTCTTT. This sequence encodes CASSYRGNTEAFF.